These T cell receptor beta chains were read from a single sample in a study of blood T cell repertoires in COVID-19. Sequenced by immunoSEQ multiplex PCR; TCRdb stores in-frame clones only, minus some. The table lists 170,000 or so clones, roughly 83% of them singletons. The sequenced material came from peripheral blood. These receptors all stem from a middle-aged woman with COVID-19, enrolled during active disease. The conserved cysteine and the conserved F or W are not part of the CDR3 here. The order of the fields is CDR3 protein, J gene, V gene.

CDR3 protein: AIMGHPGEKLF
J gene: TRBJ1-4
V gene: TRBV10-3

CDR3 protein: ASRRGGETQY
J gene: TRBJ2-5
V gene: TRBV7-2

CDR3 protein: ASSYSEGSYNSPLH
J gene: TRBJ1-6
V gene: TRBV6-5

CDR3 protein: ASSLGTGYEQY
J gene: TRBJ2-7
V gene: TRBV5-1

CDR3 protein: ASSPSGGSYNEQF
J gene: TRBJ2-1
V gene: TRBV11-2

CDR3 protein: SVDPRGTGTGGYT
J gene: TRBJ1-2
V gene: TRBV29-1

CDR3 protein: ASSEEGIEREDRTGELF
J gene: TRBJ2-2
V gene: TRBV21-1

CDR3 protein: ASSLRQGANQPQH
J gene: TRBJ1-5
V gene: TRBV7-8

CDR3 protein: AIKDAGGQPQH
J gene: TRBJ1-5
V gene: TRBV10-3

CDR3 protein: ATSDPRQGTQPQH
J gene: TRBJ1-5
V gene: TRBV24-1

CDR3 protein: ASRGENYGYT
J gene: TRBJ1-2
V gene: TRBV9

CDR3 protein: ASTNTDTQY
J gene: TRBJ2-3
V gene: TRBV7-9

CDR3 protein: ASQEGTEAF
J gene: TRBJ1-1
V gene: TRBV6-5

CDR3 protein: ASPLTSVSTDTQY
J gene: TRBJ2-3
V gene: TRBV2

CDR3 protein: ASSVGGLYNEQF
J gene: TRBJ2-1
V gene: TRBV9

CDR3 protein: ASSQDEGGHYEQY
J gene: TRBJ2-7
V gene: TRBV14

CDR3 protein: ASTTGRLDQPQH
J gene: TRBJ1-5
V gene: TRBV2

CDR3 protein: ATSDTGRSGSGEQY
J gene: TRBJ2-7
V gene: TRBV24-1

CDR3 protein: ASSQDSGEQY
J gene: TRBJ2-7
V gene: TRBV4-1

CDR3 protein: ASSYEQQNTEAF
J gene: TRBJ1-1
V gene: TRBV6-6

CDR3 protein: ASSLVGTGGYEQY
J gene: TRBJ2-7
V gene: TRBV28

CDR3 protein: ASTGTVNSPLH
J gene: TRBJ1-6
V gene: TRBV6-5

CDR3 protein: ASGLAGGGTEAF
J gene: TRBJ1-1
V gene: TRBV12-5

CDR3 protein: ASSLGRGQTKNIQY
J gene: TRBJ2-4
V gene: TRBV7-2

CDR3 protein: ASSPPTGQGNTIY
J gene: TRBJ1-3
V gene: TRBV4-1

CDR3 protein: ASSLVGDRGRSGEKLF
J gene: TRBJ1-4
V gene: TRBV5-5

CDR3 protein: ASSQNGGDREQY
J gene: TRBJ2-7
V gene: TRBV4-1

CDR3 protein: ASSPRGGGQPQH
J gene: TRBJ1-5
V gene: TRBV7-8

CDR3 protein: ASSQRNSGNTIY
J gene: TRBJ1-3
V gene: TRBV19

CDR3 protein: ASSYGTPQETQY
J gene: TRBJ2-5
V gene: TRBV27

CDR3 protein: ATSTGQEGTGELF
J gene: TRBJ2-2
V gene: TRBV15

CDR3 protein: ASSPFESEKLF
J gene: TRBJ1-4
V gene: TRBV4-2

CDR3 protein: ASSLAGGATIANTGELF
J gene: TRBJ2-2
V gene: TRBV5-1

CDR3 protein: ASSSGTGGFYGYT
J gene: TRBJ1-2
V gene: TRBV5-1

CDR3 protein: SADGGVYTEAF
J gene: TRBJ1-1
V gene: TRBV29-1

CDR3 protein: ASSQSRGVYNEQF
J gene: TRBJ2-1
V gene: TRBV3-1/TRBV3-2

CDR3 protein: ASSPTDSYNYGYT
J gene: TRBJ1-2
V gene: TRBV7-9